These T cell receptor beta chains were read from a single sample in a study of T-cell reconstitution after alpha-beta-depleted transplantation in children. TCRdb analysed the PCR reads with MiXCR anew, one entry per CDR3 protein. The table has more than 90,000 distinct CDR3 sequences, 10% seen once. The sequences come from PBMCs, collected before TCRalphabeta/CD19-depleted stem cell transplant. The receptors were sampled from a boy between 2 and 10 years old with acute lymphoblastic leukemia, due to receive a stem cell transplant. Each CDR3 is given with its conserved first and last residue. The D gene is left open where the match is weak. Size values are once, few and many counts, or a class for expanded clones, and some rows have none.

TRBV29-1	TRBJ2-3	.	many	TGCAGCGCCGGGACAACTAGCACAGATACGCAGTATTTT	CSAGTTSTDTQYF
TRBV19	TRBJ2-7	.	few	TGTGCCAGTAGTACATTTAGCGACTCCTACGAGCAGTACTTC	CASSTFSDSYEQYF
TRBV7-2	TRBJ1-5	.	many	TGTGCCAGCACCTCAGGGAATCAGCCCCAGCATTTT	CASTSGNQPQHF
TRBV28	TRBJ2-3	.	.	TGTGCCAGCCTGAAACCCGGGGCAGATACGCAGTATTTT	CASLKPGADTQYF
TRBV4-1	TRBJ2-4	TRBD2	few	TGCGCCAGCAGCCAAGTCACCCGGGGGGACATTCAGTACTTC	CASSQVTRGDIQYF
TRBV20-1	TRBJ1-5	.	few	TGCAGTGCTAGAGAAGGTCGGGGGCTTAGCAATCAGCCCCAGCATTTT	CSAREGRGLSNQPQHF
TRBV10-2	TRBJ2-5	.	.	TGCGCCAGCAGCGGGGAAGGGGAGACCCAGTACTTC	CASSGEGETQYF
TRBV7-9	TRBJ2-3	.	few	TGTGCCAGCAGCTTTGACGGGAGAAGCACAGATACGCAGTATTTT	CASSFDGRSTDTQYF
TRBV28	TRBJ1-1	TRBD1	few	TGTGCCAGCAGTACCCTCACAGGGGGCGGGGTCAAAGCTTTCTTT	CASSTLTGGGVKAFF
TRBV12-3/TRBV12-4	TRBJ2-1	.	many	TGTGCCAGCAGTTTAGTTCTCTCTGCATCCGAGCAGTTCTTC	CASSLVLSASEQFF
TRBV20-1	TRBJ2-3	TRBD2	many	TGCAGTGCTAGATGGGCTAGCGGGAGTTCAGATACGCAGTATTTT	CSARWASGSSDTQYF
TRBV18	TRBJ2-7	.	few	TGTGCCAGCTCACCTCCGGGACAAACGAGTCGGTACTTC	CASSPPGQTSRYF
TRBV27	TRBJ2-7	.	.	TGTGCCAGCAGCTCTGACAGCGGAGGGGCTCTAATACACTCCTACGAGCAGTACTTC	CASSSDSGGALIHSYEQYF
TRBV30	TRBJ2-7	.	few	TGTGCCTCGGGTCGGGACAACTACGAGCAGTACTTC	CASGRDNYEQYF
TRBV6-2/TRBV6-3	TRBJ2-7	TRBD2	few	TGTGCCAGCAGTTCCGGGACTAGCGGTTTGGGGGAGCAGTACTTC	CASSSGTSGLGEQYF
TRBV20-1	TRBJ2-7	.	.	TGCAGTGCTACGGGATGGGACTTCACCTACGAGCAGTACTTC	CSATGWDFTYEQYF
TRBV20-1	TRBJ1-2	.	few	TGCAGTGCTAGTCGAACAGGTGTTAACTATGGCTACACCTTC	CSASRTGVNYGYTF
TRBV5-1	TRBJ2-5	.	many	TGCGCCAGCGGATCGACACGAAGAGAGACCCAGTACTTC	CASGSTRRETQYF
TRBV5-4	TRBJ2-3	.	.	TGTGCCAGCAGCTTGGAAGGGACACGGGGGCGAGTTACGCAGTATTTT	CASSLEGTRGRVTQYF
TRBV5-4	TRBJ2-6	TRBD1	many	TGTGCCAGCAGCTTGAGTTTAAAGGGGGCTATCTCTGGGGCCAACGTCCTGACTTTC	CASSLSLKGAISGANVLTF
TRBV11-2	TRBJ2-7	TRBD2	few	TGTGCCAGCAGCTTCACAGCGGGAGACTCCTACGAGCAGTACTTC	CASSFTAGDSYEQYF
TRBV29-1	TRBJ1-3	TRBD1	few	TGCAGCGCGCACGAGGGGGGACAGTACTCTGGAAACACCATATATTTT	CSAHEGGQYSGNTIYF
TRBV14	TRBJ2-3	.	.	TGTGCCAGCAGCCAAGGGAAGTATACGCAGTATTTT	CASSQGKYTQYF
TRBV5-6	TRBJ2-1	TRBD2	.	TGTGCCAGCAGCTTGGCCCCGGGTAGCGGGAGTATAGGTGAGCAGTTCTTC	CASSLAPGSGSIGEQFF
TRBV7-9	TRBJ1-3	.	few	TGTGCCAGCAGCCACCAGGGACGCTCTGGAAACACCATATATTTT	CASSHQGRSGNTIYF
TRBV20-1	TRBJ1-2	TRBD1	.	TGCAGTGCTAGAGATAAAGGGGGCCAGTCACTCTTGGCTAACTATGGCTACACCTTC	CSARDKGGQSLLANYGYTF
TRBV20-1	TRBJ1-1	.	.	TGCAGTGCTAGAGGGGGGGGACGCCCGGGGACTTTCTTT	CSARGGGRPGTFF
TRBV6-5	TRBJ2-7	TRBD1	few	TGTGCCAGCCGGACAGGGGCATACGAGCAGTACTTC	CASRTGAYEQYF
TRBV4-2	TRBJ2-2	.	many	TGTGCCAGCAGCCAAGAACCTTTCGCGAACACCGGGGAGCTGTTTTTT	CASSQEPFANTGELFF
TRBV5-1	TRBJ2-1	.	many	TGCGCCAGCAGCGCGGGACAGTCAATATCCTACAATGAGCAGTTCTTC	CASSAGQSISYNEQFF
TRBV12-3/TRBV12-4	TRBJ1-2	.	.	TGTGCCAGCAGGCTCGGGCGCAACTATGGCTACACCTTC	CASRLGRNYGYTF
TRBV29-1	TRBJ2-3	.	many	TGCAGCGTCGTCACTAGGGCAGATACGCAGTATTTT	CSVVTRADTQYF
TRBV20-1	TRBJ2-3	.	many	TGCAGTGCTAGATTCAAAGGGACGGATACGCAGTATTTT	CSARFKGTDTQYF
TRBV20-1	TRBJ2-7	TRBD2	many	TGCAGTGCTGAAGGACTAGCGGGGACTACCTACGAGCAGTACTTC	CSAEGLAGTTYEQYF
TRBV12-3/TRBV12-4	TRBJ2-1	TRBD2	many	TGTGCCAGCAGTCCCCGACTAGCGGGCCGAGGGGAGCAGTTCTTC	CASSPRLAGRGEQFF
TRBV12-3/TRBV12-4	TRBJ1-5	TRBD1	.	TGTGCCAGCCACAGGGGTCCGAGCAATCAGCCCCAGCATTTT	CASHRGPSNQPQHF
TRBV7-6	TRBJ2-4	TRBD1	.	TGTGCCAGCAGCTTGTGGACAGGGGACATTCAGTACTTC	CASSLWTGDIQYF
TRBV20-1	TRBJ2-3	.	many	TGCAGTGCTAGGAGGGGGACAGATACGCAGTATTTT	CSARRGTDTQYF
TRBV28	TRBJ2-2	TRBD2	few	TGTGCCAGCAGTTTGGGGCTAGCGGGGACCACCGGGGAGCTGTTTTTT	CASSLGLAGTTGELFF
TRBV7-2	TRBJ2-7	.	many	TGTGCCAGCAGCCCTAACACAGGGAGGGGCGAGCAGTACTTC	CASSPNTGRGEQYF
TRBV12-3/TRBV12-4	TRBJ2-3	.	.	TGTTCCAGCGGAAAATGGGAGGTCACAGATACGCAGTATTTT	CSSGKWEVTDTQYF
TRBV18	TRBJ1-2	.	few	TGTGCCAGCTCACCCAACAGGGAGCCTTATGGCTACACCTTC	CASSPNREPYGYTF
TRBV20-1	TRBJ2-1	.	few	TGCAGTGCTAGAGTAGCGGCCATGTCCTACAATGAGCAGTTCTTC	CSARVAAMSYNEQFF
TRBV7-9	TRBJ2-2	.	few	TGTGCCAGCAGCCCCCCGGGTAGCGTTGGCACCGGGGAGCTGTTTTTT	CASSPPGSVGTGELFF
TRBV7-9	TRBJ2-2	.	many	TGTGCCAGCAGCTTAGAGGGGAGAATGGCCGGGGAGCTGTTTTTT	CASSLEGRMAGELFF
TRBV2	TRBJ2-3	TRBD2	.	TGTGCCAGCAGTGTCTCTAGCGGGAGGGCCGGGAGGACAGATACGCAGTATTTT	CASSVSSGRAGRTDTQYF
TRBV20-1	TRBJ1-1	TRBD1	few	TGCAGTGCACGACAGGGGCGCACTGAAGCTTTCTTT	CSARQGRTEAFF
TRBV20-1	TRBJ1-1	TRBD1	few	TGCAGTGCTCGACAGGGGCTACGCGGGGACACTGAAGCTTTCTTT	CSARQGLRGDTEAFF
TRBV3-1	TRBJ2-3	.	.	TGTGCCAGCAGCCAAGAGAACAGGGAAGATACGCAGTATTTT	CASSQENREDTQYF
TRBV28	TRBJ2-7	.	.	TGTGCCAGCACCACACCAGGGGTGCAGTACTTC	CASTTPGVQYF
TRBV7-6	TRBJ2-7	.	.	TGTGCCACCGCCGACGGTGCGGGGTCCTACGAGCAGTACTTC	CATADGAGSYEQYF
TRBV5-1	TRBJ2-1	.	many	TGCGCCAGCAGCTTGGTGAGGACTCCGTTTGATGAGCAGTTCTTC	CASSLVRTPFDEQFF
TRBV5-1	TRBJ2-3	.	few	TGCGCCAGCAGCTTGGGGTCTAGCACAGATACGCAGTATTTT	CASSLGSSTDTQYF
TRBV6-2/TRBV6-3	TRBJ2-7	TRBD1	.	TGTGCCAGCAGTTTCCCGGGACAGGCCTTTGAGCAGTACTTC	CASSFPGQAFEQYF
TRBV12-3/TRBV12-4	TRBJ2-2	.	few	TGTGCCAGCAGCATTAGTGGGGCCCCAGCTAGCGCCGGGGAGCTGTTTTTT	CASSISGAPASAGELFF
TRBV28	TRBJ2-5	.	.	TGTGCCAGCAGTTTAACCGGGATTGGGCCGGTAGAGACCCAGTACTTC	CASSLTGIGPVETQYF
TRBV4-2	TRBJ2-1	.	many	TGTGCCAGCAGCCAAGAGGCTGACTACAATGAGCAGTTCTTC	CASSQEADYNEQFF
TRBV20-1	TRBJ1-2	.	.	TGCAGTGCTAGAGATATGTTACACTATGGCTACACCTTC	CSARDMLHYGYTF